In this sample, the clone carrying this TCR beta chain turned up a few times. How the authors handled the data: Amplification of reference gene primers provided the estimated nucleated cell counts. The protocol was immunoSEQ multiplex PCR, while the TCRdb copy is restricted to in-frame clones and leaves out a portion. That table furnishes V, J and clone size, whereas the DNA furnished D and trimming. This sample yields about 170,000 clones, of which around nine tenths are seen a single time; 2.5% belongs to the top ten. These data come from a study of blood T cell repertoires in COVID-19. Study-wide background: The analysed material was cDNA or gDNA that came from T cells, B-cell-depleted T cells, or PBMCs.

V lost 3 bases and J 6 bases, leaving 14 bases between the germline ends. Germline values: CDR1 LGHDT, CDR2 YNNKEL (reference sequence). The CDR3 is 14 residues long. Sequencing was performed on peripheral blood. The rearrangement uses TRBV3-1 (or the pseudogene TRBV3-2) and TRBJ1-1, with a weak D call TRBD1 (5 bases). The sequence derives from a woman aged 80 or older with COVID-19, enrolled during active disease. The CDR3 here is CASSHNSPTAEAFF. The CDR3, as DNA: TGTGCCAGCAGCCACAATAGTCCGACAGCTGAAGCTTTCTTT.